These 3 T cell receptor beta chains came from one sample sequenced in a study of blood T cell repertoires in COVID-19. Clones were sequenced by immunoSEQ multiplex PCR, and TCRdb holds only the in-frame ones, with some missing. In the table there are hundreds of thousands of clones, about 90% of which are singletons. Sequencing was done on a sample of peripheral blood. The receptors shown here come from a woman in her 30s with COVID-19, enrolled during active disease.

This clone was recorded once. The V gene is TRBV5-1, the J gene TRBJ2-3; TRBD1 agrees at 7 bases. The germline CDR1 and CDR2 sequences are SGHRS and YFSETQ. J was trimmed by 5 bases and V by 4 bases; bases with no gene match: 7. The length of the CDR3 is 14 residues. This chain's CDR3 is CASSLGQVGDTQYF. CDR3 bases: TGCGCCAGCAGCCTAGGACAGGTTGGAGATACGCAGTATTTT.

This chain joins TRBV11-2 and TRBJ2-2; D is possibly TRBD2 (7 bases). The length of the CDR3 is 13 residues. V shed 4 bases and J shed 9 bases, with 12 bases lying between them. CDR1 is SGHAT, CDR2 FQNNGV, per germline. The CDR3 loop reads CASSWPGGRELFF. For the CDR3, the DNA is TGTGCCAGCAGCTGGCCGGGGGGCCGGGAGCTGTTTTTT. The variable domain in full, with the rest retrieved from reference TRBV11-2 and TRBJ2-2, is EAGVAQSPRYKIIEKRQSVAFWCNPISGHATLYWYQQILGQGPKLLIQFQNNGVVDDSQLPKDRFSAERLKGVDSTLKIQPAKLEDSAVYLCASSWPGGRELFFGEGSRLTVL.

This chain uses TRBV3-1 (or the pseudogene TRBV3-2) with TRBJ2-2, with 8 bases aligning to TRBD1. With 3 bases clipped from V and 6 bases from J, the junction kept 3 bases outside the gene matches. Germline V CDR1 and CDR2: LGHDT, YNNKEL (reference sequence). The CDR3 is 14 residues long. The CDR3 sequence is CASSHRTGSGELFF. CDR3 in DNA: TGTGCCAGCAGCCACCGGACAGGGTCCGGGGAGCTGTTTTTT.